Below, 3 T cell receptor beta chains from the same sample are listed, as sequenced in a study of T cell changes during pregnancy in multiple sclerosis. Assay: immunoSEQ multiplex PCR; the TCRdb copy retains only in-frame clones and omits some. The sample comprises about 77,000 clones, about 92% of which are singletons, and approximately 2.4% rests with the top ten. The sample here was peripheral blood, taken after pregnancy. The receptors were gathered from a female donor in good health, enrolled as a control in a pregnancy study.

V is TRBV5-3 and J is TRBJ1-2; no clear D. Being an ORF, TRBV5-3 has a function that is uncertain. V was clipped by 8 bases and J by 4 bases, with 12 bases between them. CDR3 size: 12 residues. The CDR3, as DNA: TGTGCCAGGTTGTCGGCAGGCTATGGCTACACCTTC. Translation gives CARLSAGYGYTF.

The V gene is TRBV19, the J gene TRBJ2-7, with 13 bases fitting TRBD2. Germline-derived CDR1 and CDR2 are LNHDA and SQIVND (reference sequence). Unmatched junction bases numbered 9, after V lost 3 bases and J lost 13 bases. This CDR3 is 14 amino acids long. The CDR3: CASSMSGLAGALYF. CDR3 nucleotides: TGTGCCAGTAGTATGTCCGGACTAGCGGGAGCACTTTACTTC.

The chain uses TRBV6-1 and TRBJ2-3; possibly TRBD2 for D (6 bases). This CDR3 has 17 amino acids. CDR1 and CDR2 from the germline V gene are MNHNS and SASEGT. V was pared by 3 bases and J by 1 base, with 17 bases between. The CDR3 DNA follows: TGTGCCAGCAGTGACGGGGGTACCGTGTACCGCACAGATACGCAGTATTTT. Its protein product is CASSDGGTVYRTDTQYF.